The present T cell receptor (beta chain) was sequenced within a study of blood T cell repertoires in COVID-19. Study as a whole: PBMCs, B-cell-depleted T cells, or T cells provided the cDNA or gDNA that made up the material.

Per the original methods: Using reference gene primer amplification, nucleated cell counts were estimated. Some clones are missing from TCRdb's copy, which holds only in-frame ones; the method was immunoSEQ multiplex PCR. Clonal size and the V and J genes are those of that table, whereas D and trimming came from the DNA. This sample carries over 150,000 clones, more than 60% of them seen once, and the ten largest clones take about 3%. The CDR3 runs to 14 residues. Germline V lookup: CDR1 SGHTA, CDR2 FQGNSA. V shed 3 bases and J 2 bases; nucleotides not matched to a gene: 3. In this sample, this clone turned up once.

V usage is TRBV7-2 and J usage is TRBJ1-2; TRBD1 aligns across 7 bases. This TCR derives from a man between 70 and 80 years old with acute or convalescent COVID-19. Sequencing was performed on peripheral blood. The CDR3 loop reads CASSFDRVNYGYTF. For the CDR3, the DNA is TGTGCCAGCAGCTTTGACAGGGTGAACTATGGCTACACCTTC.